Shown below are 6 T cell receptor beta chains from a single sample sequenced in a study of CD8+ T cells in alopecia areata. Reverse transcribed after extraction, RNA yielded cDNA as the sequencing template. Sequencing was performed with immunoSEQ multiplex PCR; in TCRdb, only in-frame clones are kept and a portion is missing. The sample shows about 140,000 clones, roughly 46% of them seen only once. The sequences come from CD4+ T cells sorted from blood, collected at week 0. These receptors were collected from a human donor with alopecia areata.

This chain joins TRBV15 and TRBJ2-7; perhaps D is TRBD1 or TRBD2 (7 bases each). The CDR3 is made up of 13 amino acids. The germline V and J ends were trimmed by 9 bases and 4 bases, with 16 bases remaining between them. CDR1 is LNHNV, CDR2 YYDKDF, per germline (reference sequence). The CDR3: CATGEGAEYEQYF. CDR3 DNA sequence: TGTGCCACGGGGGAGGGGGCGGAATACGAGCAGTACTTC.

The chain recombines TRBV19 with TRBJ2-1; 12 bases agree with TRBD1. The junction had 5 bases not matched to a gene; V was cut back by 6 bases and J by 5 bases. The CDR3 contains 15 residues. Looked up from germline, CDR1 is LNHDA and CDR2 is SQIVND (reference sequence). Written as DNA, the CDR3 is TGTGCCAGTAGACCGGGACAGGGGGCGAACAATGAGCAGTTCTTC. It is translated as CASRPGQGANNEQFF.

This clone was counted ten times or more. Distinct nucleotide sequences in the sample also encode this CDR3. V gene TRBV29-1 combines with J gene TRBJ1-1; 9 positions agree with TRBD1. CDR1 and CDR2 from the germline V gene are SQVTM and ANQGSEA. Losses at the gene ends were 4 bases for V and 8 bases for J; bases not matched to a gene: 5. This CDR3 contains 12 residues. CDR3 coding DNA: TGCAGCGTTGGACAGGGGGTTCCCGAAGCTTTCTTT. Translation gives CSVGQGVPEAFF.

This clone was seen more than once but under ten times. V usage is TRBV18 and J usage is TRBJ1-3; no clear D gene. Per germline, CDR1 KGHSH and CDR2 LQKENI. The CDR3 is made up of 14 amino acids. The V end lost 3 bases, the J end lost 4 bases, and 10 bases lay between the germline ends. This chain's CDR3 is CASSPQTEGNTIYF. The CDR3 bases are TGTGCCAGCTCACCCCAGACGGAGGGAAACACCATATATTTT.

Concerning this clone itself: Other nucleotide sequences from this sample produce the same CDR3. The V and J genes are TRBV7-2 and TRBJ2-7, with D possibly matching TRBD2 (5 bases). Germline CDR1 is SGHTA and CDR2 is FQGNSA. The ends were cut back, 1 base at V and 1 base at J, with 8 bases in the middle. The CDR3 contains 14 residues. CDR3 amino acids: CASSLGGNSYEQYF. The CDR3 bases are TGTGCCAGCAGCTTAGGAGGGAATTCCTACGAGCAGTACTTC.

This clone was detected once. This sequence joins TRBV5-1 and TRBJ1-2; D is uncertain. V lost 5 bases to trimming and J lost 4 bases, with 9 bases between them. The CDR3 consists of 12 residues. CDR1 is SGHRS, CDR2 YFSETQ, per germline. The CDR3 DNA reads TGCGCCAGCAGTACGGGTACCTATGGCTACACCTTC. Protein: CASSTGTYGYTF.